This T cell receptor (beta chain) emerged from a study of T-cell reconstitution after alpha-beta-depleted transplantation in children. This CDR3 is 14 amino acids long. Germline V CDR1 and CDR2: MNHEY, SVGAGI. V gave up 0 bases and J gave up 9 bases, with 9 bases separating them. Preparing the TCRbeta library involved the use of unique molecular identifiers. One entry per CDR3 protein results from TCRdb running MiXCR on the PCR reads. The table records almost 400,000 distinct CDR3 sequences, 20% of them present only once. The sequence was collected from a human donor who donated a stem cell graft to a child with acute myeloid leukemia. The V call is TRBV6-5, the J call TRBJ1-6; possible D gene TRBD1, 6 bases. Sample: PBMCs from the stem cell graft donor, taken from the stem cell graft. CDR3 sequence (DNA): TGTGCCAGCAGTTACTCAGGGGACACTTCACCCCTCCACTTT. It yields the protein CASSYSGDTSPLHF.